What follows are 23 T cell receptor beta chains derived from one specimen sequenced in a study of cytomegalovirus exposure and HLA in healthy donors. PCR was performed using 60 Vbeta and 13 Jbeta primers. The table came from immunoSEQ multiplex PCR; TCRdb's copy has only in-frame clones and leaves some out. The sample has some 130,000 clones, 70% to 80% seen once; the top ten hold around 6.3%. The sequenced material came from PBMCs. The origin of the receptors is a man aged 40-49 years in good health and CMV-seropositive.

A remark on this clone: One end of the junction is discordant with germline, which a read error may explain. The V call is TRBV4-1, the J call TRBJ1-2; D perhaps matches TRBD1 (5 bases). The CDR3 spans 14 residues. The V gene's germline CDR1 is MGHRA and CDR2 YSYEKL. The CDR3 DNA reads TGCGTCAGCAGCTCGACCGGGACTTTGGTAGGCTACACCTTC. Protein: CVSSSTGTLVGYTF.

The CDR3 nucleotides read TGTGCCAGCAGCGTTAGACAAGGCAAGAGCTCCTACAATGAGCAGTTCTTC. Protein sequence: CASSVRQGKSSYNEQFF. The V call is TRBV9, the J call TRBJ2-1; no clear D. V lost 2 bases and J lost 0, with 15 bases in between. This CDR3 region has 17 residues. CDR1 and CDR2 from the germline V gene are SGDLS and YYNGEE.

The rearrangement joins TRBV5-3 to TRBJ1-4; 7 bases are a match to TRBD1. TRBV5-3 is filed as an ORF, its function uncertain. CDR3 length: 14 amino acids. V shed 4 bases, J shed 8 bases, and the junction held 8 bases outside the gene matches. For the CDR3, the DNA is TGTGCCAGAAGCCCGGGACAGCCGGGGGAAAAACTGTTTTTT. It is translated as CARSPGQPGEKLFF.

This clone was recorded only once. The chain couples TRBV7-9 to TRBJ1-2; TRBD1 is a possible D gene (6 bases). The CDR3 is 16 amino acids. From germline, CDR1 is SEHNR and CDR2 FQNEAQ (reference sequence). Between the trimmed V and J ends, which lost 5 bases and 6 bases, there was a span of 22 bases. The CDR3 sequence: CASSLKHRDLVDGYTF. The CDR3 DNA follows: TGTGCCAGCAGCCTGAAACACAGGGATCTTGTTGATGGCTACACCTTC. The complete variable domain, with remaining parts taken from reference TRBV7-9 and TRBJ1-2, reads DTGVSQNPRHKITKRGQNVTFRCDPISEHNRLYWYRQTLGQGPEFLTYFQNEAQLEKSRLLSDRFSAERPKGSFSTLEIQRTEQGDSAMYLCASSLKHRDLVDGYTFGSGTRLTVV.

J is TRBJ1-2 and V is TRBV19; 7 nucleotides match TRBD1. The CDR3 runs 15 residues. Trimming took 5 bases from V and 1 from J; bases not matched to a gene: 7. The germline V gene has CDR1 LNHDA and CDR2 SQIVND (reference sequence). CDR3 region: CASSPLTGDNYGYTF. CDR3 nucleotides: TGTGCCAGTAGTCCCCTAACAGGGGATAACTATGGCTACACCTTC.

This chain connects TRBV27 to TRBJ2-1; 12 bases align to TRBD2. Germline-derived CDR1 and CDR2 are MNHEY and SMNVEV (reference sequence). The CDR3 spans 16 residues. V dropped 4 bases and J dropped 8; count of bases not matched to a gene: 9. CDR3 coding DNA: TGTGCCAGCAGTTCCCCGACTAGCGGGAGATCGTATGAGCAGTTCTTC. It encodes CASSSPTSGRSYEQFF.

This clone has only one observation. The chain recombines TRBV6-1 with TRBJ1-1; 8 positions agree with TRBD1. This CDR3 spans 14 amino acids. In germline, CDR1 is MNHNS, CDR2 SASEGT. The J segment lost 3 bases and the V segment lost 3 bases, leaving 3 bases of the junction unmatched. The CDR3 here is CASSEDREDTEAFF. CDR3 coding DNA: TGTGCCAGCAGTGAGGACAGGGAGGACACTGAAGCTTTCTTT.

This chain connects TRBV6-5 to TRBJ1-5, with D possibly matching TRBD1 (6 bases). Looked up from germline, CDR1 is MNHEY and CDR2 is SVGAGI. CDR3 length: 14 amino acids. V shed 6 bases and J shed 6 bases, with 15 bases lying between them. The CDR3 is CASSLQGTGQPQHF. The CDR3 DNA reads as TGTGCCAGCAGCCTACAGGGAACGGGTCAGCCCCAGCATTTT.

This clone was detected a few times. This chain connects TRBV30 to TRBJ2-7, with 13 positions matching TRBD2. Germline CDR1 is GTSNPN and CDR2 is SVGIG (reference sequence). The ends lost 8 bases at V and 2 bases at J; junction bases unmatched: 3. CDR3 length equals 13 residues. The DNA for the CDR3 is TGTGCCATAGGGACTAGCGGGGCCTACGAGCAGTACTTC. Translation: CAIGTSGAYEQYF.

The chain carries TRBV7-9 and TRBJ1-2; D not certain. V was cut by 0 bases and J by 6 bases, with 11 bases left in between. Looked up from germline, CDR1 is SEHNR and CDR2 is FQNEAQ (reference sequence). The CDR3 spans 14 residues. CDR3: CASSLARAVDGYTF. Here the CDR3 DNA reads TGTGCCAGCAGCTTAGCGCGGGCAGTGGATGGCTACACCTTC.

This chain links TRBV19 with TRBJ2-7, with 11 bases identical to TRBD2. CDR1 LNHDA and CDR2 SQIVND come from the germline V gene (reference sequence). CDR3 length: 13 residues. The V segment lost 4 bases and the J segment 4 bases; nucleotides outside the gene matches: 0. The CDR3 nucleotides read TGTGCCAGTAGTACTAGCGGGGGGTACGAGCAGTACTTC. Translating gives CASSTSGGYEQYF.

The CDR3 loop reads CASSFQQGIYEQYF. In DNA, the CDR3 is TGTGCCAGCAGCTTCCAGCAGGGAATCTACGAGCAGTACTTC. This chain connects TRBV7-2 to TRBJ2-7; D possibly corresponds to TRBD1 (5 bases). The V end lost 3 bases, the J end lost 3 bases, and 12 bases lay between the germline ends. The CDR3 extends over 14 amino acids. CDR1 is SGHTA, CDR2 FQGNSA, per germline.

The J gene is TRBJ2-7, the V gene TRBV19, with 10 bases matching TRBD2. V was pared by 7 bases and J by 9 bases, with 12 bases of the junction left unmatched. Per germline, CDR1 LNHDA and CDR2 SQIVND (reference sequence). This CDR3 is 14 amino acids long. The CDR3 sequence: CASTLAGGLSSQYF. As DNA, the CDR3 is TGTGCCAGTACCTTAGCGGGAGGCCTATCATCGCAGTACTTC.

Comment on this clone: This specimen includes other DNA sequences encoding the same CDR3. V is TRBV28 and J is TRBJ2-2, with 8 bases that match TRBD2. CDR3 length equals 15 residues. The germline V gene has CDR1 MDHEN and CDR2 SYDVKM. V lost 6 bases and J lost 5; bases outside the gene matches: 8. The CDR3 nucleotides read TGTGCCAGCAGCCTAGGGACTAGGGGGACCGGGGAGCTGTTTTTT. Its protein product is CASSLGTRGTGELFF.

CDR3 residues: CASSLSLTEAFF. Written as DNA, the CDR3 is TGCGCCAGCAGCCTATCTCTGACTGAAGCTTTCTTT. This sequence joins TRBV10-1 and TRBJ1-1; no firm D call. Deletions cut 6 bases from V and 5 bases from J, with 10 bases between. Germline V gene data show CDR1 as WNHNN and CDR2 as SYGVQD (reference sequence). This CDR3 has 12 amino acids.

This chain uses TRBV10-2 with TRBJ2-4; 8 bases agree with TRBD2. Per germline, CDR1 WSHSY and CDR2 SAAADI. V was clipped by 8 bases and J by 7 bases; unmatched bases: 7. The CDR3 spans 13 residues. In DNA form, the CDR3 reads TGCGCCAGCGCAGCGGGAGTCGGGAACATTCAGTACTTC. It encodes CASAAGVGNIQYF.

This clone was detected only a few times. The chain combines TRBV4-1 with TRBJ2-1; no clear D gene. Germline V lookup: CDR1 MGHRA, CDR2 YSYEKL. This CDR3 is 15 amino acids long. Deletions cut 0 bases from V and 8 bases from J, with 14 bases between. As DNA, the CDR3 is TGCGCCAGCAGCCAAGAAGCTAGTAATCCCGATGAGCAGTTCTTC. This encodes CASSQEASNPDEQFF.

V usage is TRBV5-1 and J usage is TRBJ1-1, with 7 nucleotides matching TRBD1. Germline values: CDR1 SGHRS, CDR2 YFSETQ. This CDR3 region has 13 residues. J lost 8 bases, V lost 4 bases, and 8 bases had no gene match. The CDR3 region is CASSPGQVLEAFF. DNA for the CDR3: TGCGCCAGCAGCCCCGGACAGGTGTTGGAAGCTTTCTTT.

Only a few counts were recorded for this clone. V gene TRBV6-1 combines with J gene TRBJ2-7; maybe TRBD1 (5 bases). V was trimmed by 0 bases and J by 3 bases, leaving 9 bases between them. Germline-derived CDR1 and CDR2 are MNHNS and SASEGT. The CDR3 spans 14 residues. The CDR3 DNA reads TGTGCCAGCAGTGAAGCCGCAGGGAACTACGAGCAGTACTTC. Its protein is CASSEAAGNYEQYF.

This clone has only one observation. The chain couples TRBV19 to TRBJ1-5, with 8 bases identical to TRBD1. V gave up 7 bases and J gave up 3 bases; unmatched junction bases: 11. Germline-derived CDR1 and CDR2 are LNHDA and SQIVND (reference sequence). This CDR3 has 16 residues. CDR3 in amino acids: CASNPETGVLNQPQHF. CDR3 coding DNA: TGTGCCAGTAACCCCGAGACAGGGGTGCTCAATCAGCCCCAGCATTTT.

The chain employs TRBV29-1 and TRBJ2-7, with TRBD1 matching 8 bases. There are 15 residues in the CDR3. From germline, CDR1 is SQVTM and CDR2 ANQGSEA. V was clipped by 2 bases and J by 3 bases; unmatched bases: 9. The CDR3 region has the DNA TGCAGCGTTGAAACCCCCGGACAGGGCTTCTACGAGCAGTACTTC. This sequence encodes CSVETPGQGFYEQYF.

This clone was seen only once. This chain joins TRBV29-1 and TRBJ1-5; 8 bases map to TRBD1. Germline trimming cut 7 bases from V and 3 bases from J; bases unmatched to any gene: 5. The CDR3 loop spans 13 amino acids. Germline V gives CDR1 SQVTM, CDR2 ANQGSEA. The CDR3 sequence is CSAGQGYNQPQHF. In DNA form, the CDR3 reads TGCAGCGCCGGACAGGGTTACAATCAGCCCCAGCATTTT.

The rearrangement links TRBV7-2 to TRBJ2-7, with TRBD2 matching over 11 bases. Germline CDR1 is SGHTA and CDR2 is FQGNSA. CDR3 length: 15 residues. The J segment lost 3 bases and the V segment lost 4 bases, leaving 5 bases of the junction unmatched. The chain's CDR3 is CASSSRTSGFYEQYF. DNA of the CDR3: TGTGCCAGCAGCTCCCGGACTAGCGGGTTCTACGAGCAGTACTTC.